The T cell receptor (beta chain) described here comes from a study of T cell clones after liver transplantation. Background on the study: A pre-transplant mixed lymphocyte reaction with TCRbeta sequencing defined graft-donor-reactive clones followed in post-transplant blood.

Trimming left V 1 base short and J 6 bases short, with 8 bases between. The CDR3 is 14 residues long. Germline CDR1 reads SGHNT; CDR2 reads YYREEE (reference sequence). TCRdb keeps only in-frame clones here, not all; method: immunoSEQ multiplex PCR. Among 95,000 to 130,000 clones listed, 90% were seen once. The clonotype comes from a human patient who received a liver transplant. Some T cells may originate from the graft donor. The source was CD4+ T cells from blood, collected 12 months after liver transplant. The V call is TRBV5-4, the J call TRBJ2-6; possibly TRBD2 for D (5 bases). CDR3 DNA: TGTGCCAGCAGCTTGCGGGGTTCGGCCAACGTCCTGACTTTC. Protein sequence: CASSLRGSANVLTF.